One sample yielded the 8 T cell receptor beta chains listed below, sequenced in a study. One entry per CDR3 protein results from TCRdb running MiXCR on the RT-PCR reads. The sample lists 650,000 to 800,000 distinct CDR3 sequences, 14% occurring once. The sequencing sample was made of memory CD4+ T cells from blood. The receptors originated from a female donor in good health, serving as a healthy control.

This clonotype was seen a few times. In DNA form, the CDR3 reads TGTGCCAGCGGGACTTATAATTCACCCCTCCACTTT. This gives the protein CASGTYNSPLHF. This chain uses TRBV9 with TRBJ1-6; the D gene is possibly TRBD1 (5 bases). Per the germline V gene, CDR1 is SGDLS and CDR2 is YYNGEE. This CDR3 region has 12 residues. The V end was cut by 7 bases, the J end by 4 bases, with 6 bases between.

The chain links TRBV28 to TRBJ1-2, with D possibly TRBD1 on 6 matching bases. The CDR3 extends over 15 amino acids. The V gene lost 5 bases and the J gene lost 5 bases, with 18 bases spanning the gap. Germline lookup yields CDR1 MDHEN and CDR2 SYDVKM. CDR3 residues: CASSGRTAVVYGYTF. CDR3 DNA sequence: TGTGCCAGCAGTGGACGGACAGCCGTGGTTTATGGCTACACCTTC.

This rearrangement joins TRBV20-1 to TRBJ2-7; 14 nucleotides line up with TRBD2. J lost 3 bases, V lost 5 bases, and 3 bases had no gene match. This CDR3 contains 14 residues. The germline V gene has CDR1 DFQATT and CDR2 SNEGSKA (reference sequence). CDR3 in amino acids: CSAGGTSGSYEQYF. The CDR3 DNA is TGCAGTGCTGGAGGGACTAGCGGGAGCTACGAGCAGTACTTC.

This chain connects TRBV19 to TRBJ2-3, with D tentatively TRBD2 (5 bases). V was shortened by 4 bases and J by 2 bases, with 13 bases between the two germline ends. The length of the CDR3 is 15 residues. CDR1 and CDR2 (germline): LNHDA, SQIVND (reference sequence). As DNA, the CDR3 is TGTGCCAGTAGTAGAGGGCAGGCCAACACAGATACGCAGTATTTT. This encodes CASSRGQANTDTQYF.

Only a few counts were recorded for this clonotype. This sequence joins TRBV12-5 and TRBJ1-1, with D perhaps matching TRBD1 (5 bases). This CDR3 comprises 15 residues. With 1 base removed from V and 3 bases from J, the gap between germline ends came to 12 bases. Germline CDR1 LGHNT, CDR2 FRNRAP. Here the CDR3 reads CASGLDRTFDTEAFF. The CDR3 DNA is TGTGCTAGTGGTTTGGACAGGACCTTTGACACTGAAGCTTTCTTT.

This clonotype was observed many times. The chain is built from TRBV12-3 or TRBV12-4 and TRBJ1-5; D remains unclear. There are 13 residues in the CDR3. With 3 bases removed from V and 0 bases from J, the gap between germline ends came to 3 bases. The DNA of the CDR3 is TGTGCCAGCAGTTTTAATAGCAATCAGCCCCAGCATTTT. It yields the protein CASSFNSNQPQHF.

This clonotype has just a few counts. CDR3 residues: CASSPGGLAGVGETQYF. CDR3 in DNA: TGTGCCAGCAGTCCTGGGGGACTAGCGGGAGTGGGAGAGACCCAGTACTTC. The chain is built from TRBV7-3 and TRBJ2-5, with TRBD2 identical over 14 bases. The CDR3 has 17 residues. Germline-derived CDR1 and CDR2 are SGHTA and FQGTGA. After removal of 6 bases from V and 4 bases from J, the junction contained 10 bases not matched to a gene.

This clonotype was seen only a few times. The rearrangement joins TRBV9 to TRBJ2-1; 10 positions agree with TRBD1. This CDR3 is 16 amino acids long. The germline gives CDR1 SGDLS, CDR2 YYNGEE. Trimming cost V 3 bases and J 1 base; bases outside gene matches: 4. The CDR3 sequence: CASSALGQGSYNEQFF. Here the CDR3 DNA reads TGTGCCAGCAGCGCCCTGGGACAGGGGTCCTACAATGAGCAGTTCTTC.